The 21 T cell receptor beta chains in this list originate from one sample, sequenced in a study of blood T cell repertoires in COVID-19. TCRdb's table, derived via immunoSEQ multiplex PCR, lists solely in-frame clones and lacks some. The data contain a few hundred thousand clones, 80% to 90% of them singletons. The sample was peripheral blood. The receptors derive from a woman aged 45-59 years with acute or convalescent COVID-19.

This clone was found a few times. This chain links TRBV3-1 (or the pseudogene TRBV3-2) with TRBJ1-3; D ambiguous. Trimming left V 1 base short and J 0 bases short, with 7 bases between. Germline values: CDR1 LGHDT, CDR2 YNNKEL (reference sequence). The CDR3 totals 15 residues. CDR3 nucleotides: TGTGCCAGCAGCCAAGGGCGGGGCTCTGGAAACACCATATATTTT. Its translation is CASSQGRGSGNTIYF.

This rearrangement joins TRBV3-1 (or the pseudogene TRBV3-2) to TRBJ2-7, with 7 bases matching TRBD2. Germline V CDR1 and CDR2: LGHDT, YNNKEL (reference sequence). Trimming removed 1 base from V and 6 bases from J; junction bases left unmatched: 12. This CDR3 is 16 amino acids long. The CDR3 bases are TGTGCCAGCAGCCAAGGTCATAGCGGGTTTAGGGGCGAGCAGTACTTC. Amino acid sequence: CASSQGHSGFRGEQYF.

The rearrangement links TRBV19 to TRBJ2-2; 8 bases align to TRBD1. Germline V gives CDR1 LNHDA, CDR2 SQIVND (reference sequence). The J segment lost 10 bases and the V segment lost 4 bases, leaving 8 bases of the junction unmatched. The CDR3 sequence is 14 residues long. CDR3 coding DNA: TGTGCCAGTAGTACAACGGACAGGGTGGCGGAGCTGTTTTTT. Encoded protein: CASSTTDRVAELFF.

CDR3 in DNA: TGTGCCACCAGTGACTCTGACAGGTTTACATACAATGAGCAGTTCTTC. It is translated as CATSDSDRFTYNEQFF. This sequence joins TRBV24-1 and TRBJ2-1; the D gene is possibly TRBD1 (6 bases). In germline, CDR1 is KGHDR, CDR2 SFDVKD. The CDR3 runs to 16 residues. The V gene lost 4 bases and the J gene lost 4 bases, with 16 bases spanning the gap.

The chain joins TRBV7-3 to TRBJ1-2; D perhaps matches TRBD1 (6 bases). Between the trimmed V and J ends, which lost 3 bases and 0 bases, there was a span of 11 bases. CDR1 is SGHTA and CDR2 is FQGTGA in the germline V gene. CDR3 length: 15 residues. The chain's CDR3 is CASSFYQGTNYGYTF. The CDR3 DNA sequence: TGTGCCAGCAGCTTCTATCAGGGGACTAACTATGGCTACACCTTC.

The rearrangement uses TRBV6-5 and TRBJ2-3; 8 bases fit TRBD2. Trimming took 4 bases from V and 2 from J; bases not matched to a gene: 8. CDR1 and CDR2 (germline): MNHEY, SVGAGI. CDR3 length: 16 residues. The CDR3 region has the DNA TGTGCCAGCAGTTCCCAGGGAGCGGGAGCCACAGATACGCAGTATTTT. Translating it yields CASSSQGAGATDTQYF.

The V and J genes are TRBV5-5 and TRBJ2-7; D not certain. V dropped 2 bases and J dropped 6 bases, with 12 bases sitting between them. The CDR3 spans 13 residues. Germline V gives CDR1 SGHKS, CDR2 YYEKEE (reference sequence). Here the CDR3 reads CASSFVADVEQYF. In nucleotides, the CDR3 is TGTGCCAGCAGCTTTGTGGCAGATGTCGAGCAGTACTTC.

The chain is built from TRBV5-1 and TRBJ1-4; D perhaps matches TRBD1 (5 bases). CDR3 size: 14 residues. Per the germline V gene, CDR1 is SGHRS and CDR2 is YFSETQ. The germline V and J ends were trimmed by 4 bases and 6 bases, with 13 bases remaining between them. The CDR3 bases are TGCGCCAGCAGCATCGGCAGGGTGGATGAAAAACTGTTTTTT. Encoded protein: CASSIGRVDEKLFF.

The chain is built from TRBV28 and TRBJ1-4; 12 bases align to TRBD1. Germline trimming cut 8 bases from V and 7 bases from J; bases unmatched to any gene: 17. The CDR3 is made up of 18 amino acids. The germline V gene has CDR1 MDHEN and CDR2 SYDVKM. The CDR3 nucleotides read TGTGCCAGCGGGGGGACAGGGGGCGCCGAAATTTTTGGTGAAAAACTGTTTTTT. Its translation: CASGGTGGAEIFGEKLFF.

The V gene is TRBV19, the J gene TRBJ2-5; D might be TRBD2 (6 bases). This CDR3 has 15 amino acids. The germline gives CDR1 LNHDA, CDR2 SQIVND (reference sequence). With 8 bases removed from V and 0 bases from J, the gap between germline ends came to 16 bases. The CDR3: CASRALAGNQETQYF. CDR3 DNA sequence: TGTGCCAGTCGCGCCCTCGCGGGAAACCAAGAGACCCAGTACTTC.

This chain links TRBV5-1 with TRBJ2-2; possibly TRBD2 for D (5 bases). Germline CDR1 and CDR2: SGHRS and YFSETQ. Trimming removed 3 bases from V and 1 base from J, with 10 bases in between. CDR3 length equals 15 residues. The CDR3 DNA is TGCGCCAGCAGCTCGGGATCCTTGAACACCGGGGAGCTGTTTTTT. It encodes CASSSGSLNTGELFF.

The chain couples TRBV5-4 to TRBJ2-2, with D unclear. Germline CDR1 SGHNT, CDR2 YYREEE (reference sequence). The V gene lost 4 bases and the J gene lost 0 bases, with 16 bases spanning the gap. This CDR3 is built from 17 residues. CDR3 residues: CASSGEAAYPNTGELFF. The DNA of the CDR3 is TGTGCCAGCAGCGGAGAAGCCGCATACCCGAACACCGGGGAGCTGTTTTTT.

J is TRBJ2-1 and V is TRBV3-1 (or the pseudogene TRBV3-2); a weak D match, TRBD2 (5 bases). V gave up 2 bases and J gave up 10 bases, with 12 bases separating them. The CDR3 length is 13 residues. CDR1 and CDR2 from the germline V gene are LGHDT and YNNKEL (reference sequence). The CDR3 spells CASSQPRTYEQFF. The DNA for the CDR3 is TGTGCCAGCAGCCAACCCCGGACTTACGAGCAGTTCTTC.

For the CDR3, the DNA is TGTGCCGTGGGACAGGGGTTGTTGGCTTTCTTT. Protein sequence: CAVGQGLLAFF. The rearrangement links TRBV30 to TRBJ1-1, with 10 bases identical to TRBD1. V shed 8 bases, J shed 11 bases, and the junction held 8 bases outside the gene matches. This CDR3 has 11 residues. Looked up from germline, CDR1 is GTSNPN and CDR2 is SVGIG (reference sequence).

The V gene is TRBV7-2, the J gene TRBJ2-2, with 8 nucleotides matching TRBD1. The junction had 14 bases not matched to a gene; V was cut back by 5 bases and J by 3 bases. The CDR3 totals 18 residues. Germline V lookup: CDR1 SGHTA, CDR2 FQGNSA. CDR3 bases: TGTGCCAGCAGCAAATACCCGGCAGGGGGCGCAGACACCGGGGAGCTGTTTTTT. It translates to CASSKYPAGGADTGELFF.

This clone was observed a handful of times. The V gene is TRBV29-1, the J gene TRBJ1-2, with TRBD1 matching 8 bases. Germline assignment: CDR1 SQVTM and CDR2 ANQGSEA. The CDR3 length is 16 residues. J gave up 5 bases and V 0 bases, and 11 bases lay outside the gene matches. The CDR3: CSVEDGGQVGPYGYTF. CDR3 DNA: TGCAGCGTTGAAGATGGGGGACAGGTGGGACCTTATGGCTACACCTTC.

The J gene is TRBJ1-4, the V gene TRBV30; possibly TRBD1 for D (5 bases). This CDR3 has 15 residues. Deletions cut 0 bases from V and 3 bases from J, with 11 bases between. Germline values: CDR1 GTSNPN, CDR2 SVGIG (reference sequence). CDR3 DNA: TGTGCCTGGAGTGTACTGGGGGGTCCTAATGAAAAACTGTTTTTT. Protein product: CAWSVLGGPNEKLFF. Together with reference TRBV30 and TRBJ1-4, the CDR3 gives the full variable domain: SQTIHQWPATLVQPVGSPLSLECTVEGTSNPNLYWYRQAAGRGLQLLFYSVGIGQISSEVPQNLSASRPQDRQFILSSKKLLLSDSGFYLCAWSVLGGPNEKLFFGSGTQLSVL.

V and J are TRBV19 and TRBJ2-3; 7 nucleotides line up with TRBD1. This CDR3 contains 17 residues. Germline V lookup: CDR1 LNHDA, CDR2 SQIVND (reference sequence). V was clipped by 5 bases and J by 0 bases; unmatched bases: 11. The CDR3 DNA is TGTGCCAGTAGTGGGGACAGACTCCACGCTAGCACAGATACGCAGTATTTT. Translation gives CASSGDRLHASTDTQYF.

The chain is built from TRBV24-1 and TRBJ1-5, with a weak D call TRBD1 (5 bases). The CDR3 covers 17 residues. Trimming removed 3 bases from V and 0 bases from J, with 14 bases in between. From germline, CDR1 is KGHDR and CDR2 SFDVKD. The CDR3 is CATSDGTDYYSNQPQHF. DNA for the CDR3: TGTGCCACCAGTGATGGGACGGACTATTATAGCAATCAGCCCCAGCATTTT.

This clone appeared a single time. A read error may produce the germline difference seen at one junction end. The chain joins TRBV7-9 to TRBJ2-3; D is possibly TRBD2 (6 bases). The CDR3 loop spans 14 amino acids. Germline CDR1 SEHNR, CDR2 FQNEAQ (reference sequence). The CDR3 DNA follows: TGTGCCAGCAGCCTAGCGACTAGCACAGATACGCAGTATTTT. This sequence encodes CASSLATSTDTQYF.

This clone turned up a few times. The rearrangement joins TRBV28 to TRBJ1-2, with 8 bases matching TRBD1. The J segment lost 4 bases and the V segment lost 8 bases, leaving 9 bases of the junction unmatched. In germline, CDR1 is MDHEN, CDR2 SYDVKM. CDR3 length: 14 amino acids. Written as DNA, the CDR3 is TGTGCCAGCGACCCGGGACAGGTATCCTATGGCTACACCTTC. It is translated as CASDPGQVSYGYTF.